Shown below are 26 T cell receptor beta chains from a single sample sequenced in a study of blood T cell repertoires in COVID-19 (dated by TCRdb to the early 2020s). Receptor libraries were prepared by the immunoSEQ multiplex PCR assay. TCRdb re-hosts the immuneACCESS table, in-frame sequences only. Its copies lack some clones; in the studies checked, an unresolved V gene accounts for under half of them, and the cause for the rest is not known. The sample profile shows about 140,000 clones; 84% of them were found once. 5.5% of the sample is in the top ten clones. Input material: PBMCs or T cells enriched from blood (not recorded which). These receptor sequences come from a man in his forties with acute COVID-19.

The chain has TRBV28 and TRBJ2-1, with 11 nucleotides matching TRBD2. Germline V gene data show CDR1 as MDHEN and CDR2 as SYDVKM. This CDR3 has 17 amino acids. After removal of 3 bases from V and 5 bases from J, the junction contained 9 bases not matched to a gene. The CDR3 is CASSFSGSGGVNNEQFF. The CDR3 DNA follows: TGTGCCAGCAGTTTCTCGGGTAGCGGGGGGGTTAACAATGAGCAGTTCTTC.

V and J are TRBV12-3 or TRBV12-4 and TRBJ1-1, with 7 positions matching TRBD1. With 11 bases clipped from V and 1 base from J, the junction kept 4 bases outside the gene matches. The CDR3 contains 12 residues. CDR3 loop: CASRDRNTEAFF. The CDR3 nucleotides are TGTGCCTCTCGGGACAGGAACACTGAAGCTTTCTTT.

V and J are TRBV6-1 and TRBJ1-2; 7 nucleotides line up with TRBD1. V was pared by 1 base and J by 8 bases, with 7 bases of the junction left unmatched. The CDR3 covers 14 residues. Germline CDR1 and CDR2: MNHNS and SASEGT. CDR3 sequence: CASSEGGGGGGYTF. CDR3 bases: TGTGCCAGCAGTGAAGGCGGAGGGGGCGGCGGCTACACCTTC.

This chain links TRBV10-1 with TRBJ2-5; D is possibly TRBD2 (6 bases). The CDR3 length is 16 residues. Trimming removed 0 bases at V and 3 bases at J, with 14 bases between. Germline CDR1 WNHNN, CDR2 SYGVQD (reference sequence). As DNA, the CDR3 is TGCGCCAGCAGTGAGTCGAGGCCGGGACTCGAAGAGACCCAGTACTTC. Protein sequence: CASSESRPGLEETQYF.

V gene TRBV5-4 combines with J gene TRBJ2-7; 8 bases agree with TRBD1. The trim removed 4 bases at V and 2 bases at J, leaving 8 bases unmatched. The CDR3 is made up of 15 amino acids. CDR1 and CDR2 from the germline V gene are SGHNT and YYREEE (reference sequence). CDR3 in DNA: TGTGCCAGCAGCCCTTCCACAGGGGGTCCCTACGAGCAGTACTTC. It is translated as CASSPSTGGPYEQYF. Combining the CDR3 with reference TRBV5-4 and TRBJ2-7 gives the whole variable domain ETGVTQSPTHLIKTRGQQVTLRCSSQSGHNTVSWYQQALGQGPQFIFQYYREEENGRGNFPPRFSGLQFPNYSSELNVNALELDDSALYLCASSPSTGGPYEQYFGPGTRLTVT.

The genes are TRBV5-5 and TRBJ1-3; 8 nucleotides line up with TRBD1. CDR3 length: 17 residues. With V trimmed by 1 base and J by 0 bases, 6 bases remained unmatched. Per the germline V gene, CDR1 is SGHKS and CDR2 is YYEKEE (reference sequence). The CDR3 nucleotides are TGTGCCAGCAGCTTGACGACAGGGGTCCGCTCTGGAAACACCATATATTTT. Its translation is CASSLTTGVRSGNTIYF.

This chain links TRBV6-5 with TRBJ1-1; D unclear. The CDR3 consists of 13 residues. V lost 4 bases, J lost 3 bases, and 9 bases lay in between. The germline V gene encodes CDR1 MNHEY and CDR2 SVGAGI. CDR3 nucleotides: TGTGCCAGCAGTTTCTCGAGGGACACTGAAGCTTTCTTT. Its protein product is CASSFSRDTEAFF.

The chain recombines TRBV9 with TRBJ1-4, with 9 bases that match TRBD1. CDR1 SGDLS and CDR2 YYNGEE come from the germline V gene. With V trimmed by 4 bases and J by 8 bases, 9 bases remained unmatched. This CDR3 comprises 15 residues. CDR3 protein: CASSITGTGNEKLFF. The CDR3 region has the DNA TGTGCCAGCAGCATAACCGGGACAGGGAACGAAAAACTGTTTTTT.

This chain joins TRBV7-2 and TRBJ2-7, with 10 positions matching TRBD1. After removal of 6 bases from V and 2 bases from J, the junction contained 4 bases not matched to a gene. The CDR3 sequence is 14 residues long. Germline V lookup: CDR1 SGHTA, CDR2 FQGNSA. Written as DNA, the CDR3 is TGTGCCAGCAGTTCCGGGACAGGGGCCTACGAGCAGTACTTC. Its protein product is CASSSGTGAYEQYF.

V usage is TRBV6-5 and J usage is TRBJ1-6, with TRBD1 identical over 7 bases. From germline, CDR1 is MNHEY and CDR2 SVGAGI. V was clipped by 8 bases and J by 6 bases; unmatched bases: 10. The CDR3 loop spans 15 amino acids. The DNA for the CDR3 is TGTGCCAGCCGAGCTCGGGACAGCCGTAATTCACCCCTCCACTTT. Its protein product is CASRARDSRNSPLHF.

The rearrangement joins TRBV27 to TRBJ2-7; TRBD1 agrees at 8 bases. This CDR3 is 15 amino acids long. CDR1 and CDR2 from the germline V gene are MNHEY and SMNVEV (reference sequence). V was clipped by 6 bases and J by 2 bases; unmatched bases: 9. The CDR3 sequence: CASSHRDRSTYEQYF. CDR3 DNA sequence: TGTGCCAGCAGCCACAGGGACAGGTCGACCTACGAGCAGTACTTC.

This chain links TRBV6-1 with TRBJ1-4, with TRBD1 as a possible D gene (5 bases). V was shortened by 3 bases and J by 0 bases, with 8 bases between the two germline ends. The CDR3 extends over 15 amino acids. Germline lookup yields CDR1 MNHNS and CDR2 SASEGT. The CDR3 DNA reads as TGTGCCAGCAGTGACAGGGAGGCAACTAATGAAAAACTGTTTTTT. Translating it yields CASSDREATNEKLFF.

The CDR3 nucleotides are TGTGCCAGCATGGAGACTAGCGGGGCCAATGAGCAGTTCTTC. This translates into CASMETSGANEQFF. This chain uses TRBV7-9 with TRBJ2-1, with TRBD2 matching 11 bases. CDR1 and CDR2 (germline): SEHNR, FQNEAQ (reference sequence). Germline trimming cut 7 bases from V and 6 bases from J; bases unmatched to any gene: 5. The CDR3 length is 14 residues.

The chain employs TRBV3-1 (or the pseudogene TRBV3-2) and TRBJ2-7, with D perhaps matching TRBD1 (5 bases). V lost 0 bases, J lost 4 bases, and 10 bases lay in between. Looked up from germline, CDR1 is LGHDT and CDR2 is YNNKEL (reference sequence). The CDR3 spans 14 residues. This chain's CDR3 is CASSQERAGYEQYF. Here the CDR3 DNA reads TGTGCCAGCAGCCAAGAAAGGGCAGGGTACGAGCAGTACTTC.

The rearrangement joins TRBV5-1 to TRBJ2-2, with 9 bases identical to TRBD2. Germline V gene lookup returns CDR1 SGHRS and CDR2 YFSETQ. J gave up 6 bases and V 3 bases, and 9 bases lay outside the gene matches. The CDR3 runs to 16 residues. In DNA form, the CDR3 reads TGCGCCAGCAGCTCGGGAGCTACTAGCGGGCCCGGGGAGCTGTTTTTT. It is translated as CASSSGATSGPGELFF.

V gene TRBV6-5 combines with J gene TRBJ2-4; D is possibly TRBD1 (6 bases). The V gene's germline CDR1 is MNHEY and CDR2 SVGAGI. V was clipped by 2 bases and J by 0 bases, with 11 bases between them. The CDR3 has 16 amino acids. The CDR3 region has the DNA TGTGCCAGCAGTTACGCAACAGGGCTAGCCAAAAACATTCAGTACTTC. Protein product: CASSYATGLAKNIQYF.

J is TRBJ2-2 and V is TRBV9; TRBD2 aligns across 8 bases. V gave up 0 bases and J gave up 2 bases; unmatched junction bases: 3. The length of the CDR3 is 16 residues. Looked up from germline, CDR1 is SGDLS and CDR2 is YYNGEE. As DNA, the CDR3 is TGTGCCAGCAGCGTAGGACTAGCGATCAACACCGGGGAGCTGTTTTTT. This gives the protein CASSVGLAINTGELFF.

The CDR3 nucleotides read TGTGCCAGCAGCCAATGGGGGGTAACGAACACCGGGGAGCTGTTTTTT. Its translation: CASSQWGVTNTGELFF. The chain is built from TRBV3-1 (or the pseudogene TRBV3-2) and TRBJ2-2, with a possible D match to TRBD2 (6 bases). Germline V lookup: CDR1 LGHDT, CDR2 YNNKEL (reference sequence). The V and J ends lost 2 bases and 0 bases respectively, with 10 bases between them. The CDR3 is 16 residues long.

The V call is TRBV6-5, the J call TRBJ1-4; 7 positions agree with TRBD1. The CDR3 loop spans 14 amino acids. Germline loops: CDR1 MNHEY, CDR2 SVGAGI. The J segment lost 6 bases and the V segment lost 6 bases, leaving 7 bases of the junction unmatched. CDR3 in amino acids: CASRAGQEHEKLFF. The CDR3 DNA reads TGTGCCAGCAGGGCAGGACAGGAGCATGAAAAACTGTTTTTT.

The gene calls are TRBV6-2 or TRBV6-3 and TRBJ2-6, with 7 bases fitting TRBD2. Germline loops: CDR1 MNHEY, CDR2 SVGEGT. V gave up 2 bases and J gave up 4 bases; unmatched junction bases: 2. The CDR3 has 15 amino acids. CDR3 amino acids: CASSYGGVGANVLTF. The CDR3 DNA reads as TGTGCCAGCAGTTACGGGGGGGTCGGGGCCAACGTCCTGACTTTC.

The genes are TRBV21-1 and TRBJ1-1. TRBV21-1 is assigned pseudogene status. This CDR3 contains 12 residues. The CDR3: CAGRHTNTEAFF. For the CDR3, the DNA is TGTGCCGGGAGACACACGAACACTGAAGCTTTCTTT.

This clone was picked up one time. The gene calls are TRBV7-8 and TRBJ2-2; weak D call: TRBD1 (6 bases). The CDR3 covers 15 residues. The ends were cut back, 8 bases at V and 4 bases at J, with 17 bases in the middle. CDR1 is SGHVS and CDR2 is FQNEAQ in the germline V gene. The CDR3 reads CASGPRGGLTGELFF. CDR3 sequence (DNA): TGTGCCAGCGGACCCAGAGGGGGTCTCACCGGGGAGCTGTTTTTT.

Regarding this clone: The same CDR3 also results from other DNA sequences found in this sample. CDR3 residues: CASSEGGDNEQFF. The CDR3 DNA is TGTGCCAGCAGTGAGGGAGGAGACAATGAGCAGTTCTTC. The chain employs TRBV25-1 and TRBJ2-1, with a weak D call TRBD2 (6 bases). Deletions cut 3 bases from V and 5 bases from J, with 8 bases between. The length of the CDR3 is 13 residues. The germline CDR1 and CDR2 sequences are MGHDK and SYGVNS.

The rearrangement uses TRBV5-1 and TRBJ1-3, with D possibly being TRBD1 (6 bases). V was trimmed by 0 bases and J by 7 bases, leaving 11 bases between them. In germline, CDR1 is SGHRS, CDR2 YFSETQ. The CDR3 covers 14 residues. The CDR3 reads CASSLDGGANTIYF. Written as DNA, the CDR3 is TGCGCCAGCAGCTTGGATGGGGGCGCGAACACCATATATTTT.

The V gene is TRBV7-2, the J gene TRBJ2-1; 10 nucleotides match TRBD2. From germline, CDR1 is SGHTA and CDR2 FQGNSA. CDR3 length: 16 amino acids. Trimming cost V 3 bases and J 2 bases; bases outside gene matches: 4. In DNA form, the CDR3 reads TGTGCCAGCAGCTTTACTAGCGGGGTTACCTACAATGAGCAGTTCTTC. Translation: CASSFTSGVTYNEQFF. Full variable domain (missing parts from reference TRBV7-2 and TRBJ2-1): GAGVSQSPSNKVTEKGKDVELRCDPISGHTALYWYRQSLGQGLEFLIYFQGNSAPDKSGLPSDRFSAERTGGSVSTLTIQRTQQEDSAVYLCASSFTSGVTYNEQFFGPGTRLTVL.

This sequence joins TRBV4-1 and TRBJ2-7; 8 bases match TRBD2. Germline CDR1 MGHRA, CDR2 YSYEKL. Losses at the gene ends were 1 base for V and 2 bases for J; bases not matched to a gene: 7. This CDR3 has 16 residues. The CDR3 is CASSQVRPGRAYEQYF. The CDR3 DNA sequence: TGCGCCAGCAGCCAAGTCCGTCCCGGGAGGGCCTACGAGCAGTACTTC.